The clone carrying this T cell receptor (beta chain) ranks as medium-sized. V dropped 2 bases and J dropped 0 bases, with 8 bases sitting between them. The CDR3 is 15 residues long. In germline, CDR1 is ENHRY, CDR2 SYGVKD. TCRdb analysed the RT-PCR reads with MiXCR anew, one entry per CDR3 protein. This repertoire shows 4,200 or so distinct CDR3 sequences, around a third found once; its top ten account for approximately 5%. J is TRBJ2-1 and V is TRBV10-3; D not certain. The TCR originated in a female donor with primary Sjogren's syndrome. The sample was memory CD4+ T cells from salivary gland. For the CDR3, the DNA is TGTGCCATCAGTGAGCGGGCATCCTCCTACAATGAGCAGTTCTTC. Translation gives CAISERASSYNEQFF.